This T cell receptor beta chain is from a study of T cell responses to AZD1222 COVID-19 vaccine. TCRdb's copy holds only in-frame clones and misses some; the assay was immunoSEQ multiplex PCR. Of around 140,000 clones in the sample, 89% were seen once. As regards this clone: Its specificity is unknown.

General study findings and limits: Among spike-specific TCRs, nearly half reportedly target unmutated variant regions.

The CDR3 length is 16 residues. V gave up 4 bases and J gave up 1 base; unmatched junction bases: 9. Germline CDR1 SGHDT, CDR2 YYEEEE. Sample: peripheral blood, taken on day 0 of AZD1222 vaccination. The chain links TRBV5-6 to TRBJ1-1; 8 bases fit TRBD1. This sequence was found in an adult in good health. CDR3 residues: CASSPETGVRNTEAFF. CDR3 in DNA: TGTGCCAGCAGCCCTGAGACAGGGGTTCGGAACACTGAAGCTTTCTTT.